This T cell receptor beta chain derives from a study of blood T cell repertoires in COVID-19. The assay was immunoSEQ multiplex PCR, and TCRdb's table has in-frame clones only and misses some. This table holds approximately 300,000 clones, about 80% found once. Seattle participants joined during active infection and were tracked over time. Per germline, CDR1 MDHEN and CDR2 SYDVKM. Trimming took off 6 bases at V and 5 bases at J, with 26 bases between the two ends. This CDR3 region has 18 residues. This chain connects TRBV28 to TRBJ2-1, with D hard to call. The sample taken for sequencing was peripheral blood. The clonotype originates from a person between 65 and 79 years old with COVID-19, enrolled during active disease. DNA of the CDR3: TGTGCCAGCAGCCTTTCCCCCTTGGATTTTGGGCCCAACAATGAGCAGTTCTTC. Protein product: CASSLSPLDFGPNNEQFF. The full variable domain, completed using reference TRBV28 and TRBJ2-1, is DVKVTQSSRYLVKRTGEKVFLECVQDMDHENMFWYRQDPGLGLRLIYFSYDVKMKEKGDIPEGYSVSREKKERFSLILESASTNQTSMYLCASSLSPLDFGPNNEQFFGPGTRLTVL.